A single sample gave rise to the 29 T cell receptor beta chains below, sequenced in a study of T cell repertoires and HLA-DP antigens. Their target antigens are unknown. The assay was immunoSEQ multiplex PCR, and TCRdb's table has in-frame clones only and misses some. Of about 89,000 clones listed, about nine tenths are singletons. What was sequenced was CD4+ T cells from PBMCs. The receptors here all came from a man in his forties or fifties in good health and CMV-seronegative.

The CDR3 reads CASSDGRSVNEQFF. As DNA, the CDR3 is TGCGCCAGCAGTGACGGGAGGTCGGTAAATGAGCAGTTCTTC. The rearrangement joins TRBV10-1 to TRBJ2-1; TRBD2 agrees at 7 bases. The CDR3 consists of 14 residues. V was clipped by 3 bases and J by 7 bases; unmatched bases: 6. Germline CDR1 WNHNN, CDR2 SYGVQD (reference sequence).

This clone has just one count. The genes are TRBV16 and TRBJ2-7, with D perhaps TRBD1 (5 bases). V gave up 5 bases and J gave up 7 bases, with 21 bases separating them. Germline loops: CDR1 KGHSY, CDR2 FQNENV. The CDR3 extends over 15 amino acids. The CDR3 loop is CASSSPTPGMGEQYF. As DNA, the CDR3 is TGTGCCAGCAGCTCCCCCACGCCAGGGATGGGGGAGCAGTACTTC.

The chain recombines TRBV10-2 with TRBJ2-1; 13 bases fit TRBD2. This CDR3 contains 14 residues. After removal of 6 bases from V and 8 bases from J, the junction contained 4 bases not matched to a gene. Germline V gene data show CDR1 as WSHSY and CDR2 as SAAADI. DNA for the CDR3: TGCGCCAGCAGCAGACTAGCGGGAGGACATGAGCAGTTCTTC. This codes for CASSRLAGGHEQFF.

V is TRBV27 and J is TRBJ2-1; either TRBD1 or TRBD2 may supply D (5 bases each). The CDR3 contains 14 residues. Germline CDR1 reads MNHEY; CDR2 reads SMNVEV (reference sequence). Trimming removed 3 bases at V and 5 bases at J, with 11 bases between. The CDR3 DNA follows: TGTGCCAGCAGTTTGTGGGGACCCGACAATGAGCAGTTCTTC. Its translation is CASSLWGPDNEQFF.

The J gene is TRBJ1-2, the V gene TRBV28; D uncertain. The V end was cut by 2 bases, the J end by 4 bases, with 8 bases between. Germline V lookup: CDR1 MDHEN, CDR2 SYDVKM. CDR3 length equals 13 residues. The DNA of the CDR3 is TGTGCCAGCAGTTTAGGGGTCGGCTATGGCTACACCTTC. It encodes CASSLGVGYGYTF.

The V gene is TRBV27, the J gene TRBJ1-2, with D uncertain. V was clipped by 6 bases and J by 2 bases, with 19 bases between them. The CDR3 is made up of 16 amino acids. Germline assignment: CDR1 MNHEY and CDR2 SMNVEV (reference sequence). CDR3 residues: CASRPNAPGRNYGYTF. DNA for the CDR3: TGTGCCAGCAGACCCAACGCCCCCGGACGAAACTATGGCTACACCTTC.

The chain recombines TRBV29-1 with TRBJ2-5; a possible D gene is TRBD2 (5 bases). Trimming took off 4 bases at V and 4 bases at J, with 13 bases between the two ends. Germline CDR1 and CDR2: SQVTM and ANQGSEA. This CDR3 contains 13 residues. CDR3 bases: TGCAGCGTTGGCTCGGGGTTGGGAGAGACCCAGTACTTC. Its protein is CSVGSGLGETQYF.

The chain is built from TRBV2 and TRBJ2-1, with D possibly TRBD2 on 6 matching bases. With 8 bases removed from V and 4 bases from J, the gap between germline ends came to 12 bases. The CDR3 spans 13 residues. Germline lookup yields CDR1 SNHLY and CDR2 FYNNEI. CDR3 region: CASASSDYNEQFF. CDR3 in DNA: TGTGCCAGCGCGTCTAGCGATTACAATGAGCAGTTCTTC.

The V call is TRBV14, the J call TRBJ2-7; D might be TRBD2 (6 bases). Germline lookup yields CDR1 SGHDN and CDR2 FVKESK. V gave up 1 base and J gave up 1 base, with 11 bases separating them. CDR3 size: 15 residues. The CDR3 sequence is CASSQVTSWSYEQYF. In nucleotides, the CDR3 is TGTGCCAGCAGCCAAGTTACTAGCTGGTCCTACGAGCAGTACTTC.

The chain has TRBV2 and TRBJ2-7; 8 bases map to TRBD1. Germline V lookup: CDR1 SNHLY, CDR2 FYNNEI. The length of the CDR3 is 17 residues. The trim removed 1 base at V and 6 bases at J, leaving 14 bases unmatched. In nucleotides, the CDR3 is TGTGCCAGCAGTGAAGTAGGGCAGGGGGCCGTTGTCGGCGAGCAGTACTTC. Its translation: CASSEVGQGAVVGEQYF.

This clone has a single count. Other DNA sequences within the sample encode an identical CDR3. The gene calls are TRBV7-9 and TRBJ2-1, with TRBD1 matching over 9 bases. The CDR3 has 15 amino acids. Germline-derived CDR1 and CDR2 are SEHNR and FQNEAQ (reference sequence). V gave up 1 base and J gave up 3 bases; unmatched junction bases: 1. The CDR3 nucleotides are TGTGCCAGCAGCTTAGGACAGGGGGACTACAATGAGCAGTTCTTC. It encodes CASSLGQGDYNEQFF.

The chain has TRBV13 and TRBJ2-2, with D possibly TRBD1 on 6 matching bases. CDR1 is PRHDT and CDR2 is FYEKMQ in the germline V gene (reference sequence). Trimming removed 5 bases from V and 1 base from J, with 14 bases in between. The CDR3 totals 16 residues. CDR3 nucleotides: TGTGCCAGCAGCCACCGGACAGTCGAGAACACCGGGGAGCTGTTTTTT. Protein sequence: CASSHRTVENTGELFF.

Here the CDR3 DNA reads TGTGCCAGCAGTGCAATGTCTAGCGGGGGTTTCTACAATGAGCAGTTCTTC. As protein: CASSAMSSGGFYNEQFF. V usage is TRBV6-1 and J usage is TRBJ2-1; TRBD2 agrees at 10 bases. The CDR3 is made up of 17 amino acids. Germline CDR1 and CDR2: MNHNS and SASEGT. Trimming at V came to 4 bases and at J to 3 bases, leaving 9 bases not matched to a gene.

This clone was counted a few times. V gene TRBV19 combines with J gene TRBJ2-1; the match to TRBD2 covers 10 bases. The V gene's germline CDR1 is LNHDA and CDR2 SQIVND (reference sequence). The ends lost 7 bases at V and 7 bases at J; junction bases unmatched: 4. The CDR3 length is 13 residues. CDR3 sequence: CASTLLAGNEQFF. CDR3 DNA sequence: TGTGCCAGTACTTTACTAGCGGGGAATGAGCAGTTCTTC.

With respect to this clone: The junction does not match germline at one end; this may be a read error. The CDR3: CASNLGGNYEQFF. Here the CDR3 DNA reads TGTGCCAGCAACTTAGGAGGGAACTATGAGCAGTTCTTC. The chain uses TRBV7-3 and TRBJ2-1; D may be TRBD2 (6 bases). Per germline, CDR1 SGHTA and CDR2 FQGTGA. The CDR3 has 13 residues.

The chain couples TRBV25-1 to TRBJ2-6; D gene uncertain. The length of the CDR3 is 15 residues. Trimming stripped 6 bases from V and 0 bases from J, with 9 bases between. Germline CDR1 and CDR2: MGHDK and SYGVNS. The CDR3 spells CASSGENSGANVLTF. The CDR3 DNA reads TGTGCCAGCAGCGGAGAGAACTCTGGGGCCAACGTCCTGACTTTC.

This rearrangement joins TRBV5-4 to TRBJ1-2, with D uncertain. CDR1 is SGHNT and CDR2 is YYREEE in the germline V gene (reference sequence). The germline V and J ends were trimmed by 3 bases and 2 bases, with 14 bases remaining between them. The CDR3 covers 15 residues. This CDR3 is CASSWGGPGNYGYTF. DNA for the CDR3: TGTGCCAGCAGCTGGGGAGGCCCGGGCAACTATGGCTACACCTTC.

CDR3 sequence reads: CASTDRPHNSPLHF. The CDR3 nucleotides read TGTGCCAGCACCGACAGGCCCCATAATTCACCCCTCCACTTT. V usage is TRBV6-1 and J usage is TRBJ1-6, with D maybe TRBD1 (6 bases). CDR3 length: 14 residues. Per the germline V gene, CDR1 is MNHNS and CDR2 is SASEGT. Trimming removed 7 bases at V and 5 bases at J, with 12 bases between.

The V call is TRBV18, the J call TRBJ2-7; tentative D call: TRBD1 (5 bases). Germline V gives CDR1 KGHSH, CDR2 LQKENI. The CDR3 is 12 residues long. V lost 8 bases and J lost 2, with 10 bases in between. The CDR3 loop reads CASRAGTYEQYF. CDR3 DNA sequence: TGTGCCAGCCGGGCAGGGACCTACGAGCAGTACTTC.

CDR3 coding DNA: TGCGCCAGCAGCCCCCGGACTAGCGGTACAGATACGCAGTATTTT. Translating gives CASSPRTSGTDTQYF. J is TRBJ2-3 and V is TRBV5-1, with 10 bases matching TRBD2. The CDR3 consists of 15 residues. The V and J ends lost 4 bases and 3 bases, in that order; junction bases with no gene match: 5. Germline CDR1 is SGHRS and CDR2 is YFSETQ.

The V call is TRBV9, the J call TRBJ2-3; D is perhaps TRBD2 (6 bases). Trimming pared 7 bases from V and 0 bases from J, leaving 15 bases between. CDR1 and CDR2 from the germline V gene are SGDLS and YYNGEE. The CDR3 sequence is 15 residues long. The CDR3 DNA is TGTGCCAGCTCCTTCGGGGAGGCAAGCACAGATACGCAGTATTTT. This encodes CASSFGEASTDTQYF.

This chain connects TRBV30 to TRBJ2-1; 14 bases line up with TRBD2. There are 15 residues in the CDR3. The germline V gene encodes CDR1 GTSNPN and CDR2 SVGIG (reference sequence). The J segment lost 7 bases and the V segment lost 3 bases, leaving 5 bases of the junction unmatched. The CDR3 DNA follows: TGTGCCTGGAGCGAGGGGACTAGCGGGAGTAATGAGCAGTTCTTC. It encodes CAWSEGTSGSNEQFF. Complete variable domain (other parts from reference TRBV30 and TRBJ2-1): SQTIHQWPATLVQPVGSPLSLECTVEGTSNPNLYWYRQAAGRGLQLLFYSVGIGQISSEVPQNLSASRPQDRQFILSSKKLLLSDSGFYLCAWSEGTSGSNEQFFGPGTRLTVL.

The gene calls are TRBV15 and TRBJ2-5; D gene unclear. The CDR3 consists of 14 residues. Trimming left V 4 bases short and J 1 base short, with 10 bases between. Germline V CDR1 and CDR2: LNHNV, YYDKDF (reference sequence). The CDR3 here is CATSMQGLQETQYF. In nucleotides, the CDR3 is TGTGCCACCAGCATGCAAGGGCTCCAAGAGACCCAGTACTTC. Combining the CDR3 with reference TRBV15 and TRBJ2-5 gives the whole variable domain DAMVIQNPRYQVTQFGKPVTLSCSQTLNHNVMYWYQQKSSQAPKLLFHYYDKDFNNEADTPDNFQSRRPNTSFCFLDIRSPGLGDTAMYLCATSMQGLQETQYFGPGTRLLVL.

The rearrangement links TRBV27 to TRBJ1-2, with D tentatively TRBD1 (6 bases). V lost 4 bases and J lost 8, with 20 bases in between. The CDR3 extends over 15 amino acids. Germline V lookup: CDR1 MNHEY, CDR2 SMNVEV (reference sequence). As DNA, the CDR3 is TGTGCCAGCAGTTCCCTCGGGCAGGGGTTAGGGGGCTACACCTTC. Translation: CASSSLGQGLGGYTF.

The genes are TRBV5-1 and TRBJ1-1; 11 bases fit TRBD1. Germline V gene sequence: CDR1 SGHRS, CDR2 YFSETQ. Unmatched junction bases numbered 4, after V lost 4 bases and J lost 11 bases. The CDR3 contains 12 residues. CDR3 amino acids: CASSQDRGHAFF. The CDR3 coding sequence is TGCGCCAGCAGCCAGGACAGGGGGCATGCTTTCTTT.

The V call is TRBV18, the J call TRBJ1-5, with D perhaps matching TRBD1 (5 bases). Germline V CDR1 and CDR2: KGHSH, LQKENI. This CDR3 is built from 15 residues. The V and J ends lost 3 bases and 5 bases respectively, with 14 bases between them. CDR3 residues: CASSPGREKDQPQHF. The DNA of the CDR3 is TGTGCCAGCTCACCGGGACGGGAGAAAGATCAGCCCCAGCATTTT.

This clone turned up a few times. The chain combines TRBV12-5 with TRBJ1-1, with 7 bases lining up with TRBD1. The V gene's germline CDR1 is LGHNT and CDR2 FRNRAP. V lost 5 bases and J lost 5; bases outside the gene matches: 8. CDR3 length: 14 amino acids. The CDR3 region has the DNA TGTGCTAGTGGTATCGCCCAGGGGGGAACTGAAGCTTTCTTT. Residues: CASGIAQGGTEAFF. Complete variable domain (other parts from reference TRBV12-5 and TRBJ1-1): DARVTQTPRHKVTEMGQEVTMRCQPILGHNTVFWYRQTMMQGLELLAYFRNRAPLDDSGMPKDRFSAEMPDATLATLKIQPSEPRDSAVYFCASGIAQGGTEAFFGQGTRLTVV.

The gene calls are TRBV18 and TRBJ2-1, with a possible D match to TRBD2 (6 bases). V was trimmed by 6 bases and J by 6 bases, leaving 15 bases between them. The CDR3 runs to 14 residues. Germline lookup yields CDR1 KGHSH and CDR2 LQKENI. Here the CDR3 reads CASSGTRRVNEQFF. The CDR3 region has the DNA TGTGCCAGCTCGGGGACTCGCCGGGTCAATGAGCAGTTCTTC.

The chain links TRBV6-5 to TRBJ2-3; D is perhaps TRBD2 (7 bases). Trimming removed 0 bases at V and 9 bases at J, with 10 bases between. From germline, CDR1 is MNHEY and CDR2 SVGAGI. This CDR3 has 13 amino acids. CDR3 region: CASSYSGGATQYF. The DNA of the CDR3 is TGTGCCAGCAGTTACTCGGGGGGGGCCACGCAGTATTTT.